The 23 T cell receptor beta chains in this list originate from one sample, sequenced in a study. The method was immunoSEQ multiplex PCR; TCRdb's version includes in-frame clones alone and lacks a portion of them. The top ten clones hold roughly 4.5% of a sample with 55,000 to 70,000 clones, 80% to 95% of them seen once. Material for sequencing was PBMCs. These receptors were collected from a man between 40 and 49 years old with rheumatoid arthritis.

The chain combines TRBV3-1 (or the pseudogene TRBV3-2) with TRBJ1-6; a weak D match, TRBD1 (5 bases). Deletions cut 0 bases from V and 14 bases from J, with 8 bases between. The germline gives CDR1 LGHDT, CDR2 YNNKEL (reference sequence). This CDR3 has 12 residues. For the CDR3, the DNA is TGTGCCAGCAGCCAAGAGGGGGTAACCCTCCACTTT. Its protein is CASSQEGVTLHF.

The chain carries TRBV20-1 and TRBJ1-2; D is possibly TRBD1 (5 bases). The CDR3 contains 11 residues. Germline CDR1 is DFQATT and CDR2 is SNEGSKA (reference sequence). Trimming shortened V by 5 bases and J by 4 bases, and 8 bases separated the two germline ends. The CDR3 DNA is TGCAGTGCTTTGGGGGGCTATGGCTACACCTTC. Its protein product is CSALGGYGYTF.

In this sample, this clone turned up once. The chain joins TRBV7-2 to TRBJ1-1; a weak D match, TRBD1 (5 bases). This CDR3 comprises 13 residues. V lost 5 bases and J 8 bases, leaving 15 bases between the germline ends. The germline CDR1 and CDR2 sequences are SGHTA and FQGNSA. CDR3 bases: TGTGCCAGCAGCGAACAGAGGGGCTCCGAAGCTTTCTTT. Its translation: CASSEQRGSEAFF.

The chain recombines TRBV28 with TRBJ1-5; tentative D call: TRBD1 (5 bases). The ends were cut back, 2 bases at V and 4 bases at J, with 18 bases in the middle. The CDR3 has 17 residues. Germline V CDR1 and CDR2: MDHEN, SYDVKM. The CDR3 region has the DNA TGTGCCAGCAGTTTAATTGGTCAGGGCATAGTAAATCAGCCCCAGCATTTT. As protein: CASSLIGQGIVNQPQHF.

The CDR3 DNA sequence: TGTGCCAGCAGCTTTACAGGTTATTCACCCCTCCACTTT. It yields the protein CASSFTGYSPLHF. The chain has TRBV14 and TRBJ1-6; a possible D gene is TRBD1 (5 bases). The V end was cut by 5 bases, the J end by 8 bases, with 10 bases between. The CDR3 runs to 13 residues. CDR1 and CDR2 from the germline V gene are SGHDN and FVKESK. Based on the CDR3 plus reference TRBV14 and TRBJ1-6, the full variable domain is EAGVTQFPSHSVIEKGQTVTLRCDPISGHDNLYWYRRVMGKEIKFLLHFVKESKQDESGMPNNRFLAERTGGTYSTLKVQPAELEDSGVYFCASSFTGYSPLHFGNGTRLTVT.

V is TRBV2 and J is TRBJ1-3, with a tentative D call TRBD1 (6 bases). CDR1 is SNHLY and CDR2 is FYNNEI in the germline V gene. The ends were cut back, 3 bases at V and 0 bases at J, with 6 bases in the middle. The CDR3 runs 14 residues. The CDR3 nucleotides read TGTGCCAGCAGTGAGGGACACTCTGGAAACACCATATATTTT. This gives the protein CASSEGHSGNTIYF.

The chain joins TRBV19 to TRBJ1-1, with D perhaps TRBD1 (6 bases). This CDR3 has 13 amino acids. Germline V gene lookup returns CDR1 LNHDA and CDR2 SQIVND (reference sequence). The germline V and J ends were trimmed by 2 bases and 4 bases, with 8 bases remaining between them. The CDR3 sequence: CASSITGPTEAFF. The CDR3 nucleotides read TGTGCCAGTAGTATAACAGGGCCCACTGAAGCTTTCTTT.

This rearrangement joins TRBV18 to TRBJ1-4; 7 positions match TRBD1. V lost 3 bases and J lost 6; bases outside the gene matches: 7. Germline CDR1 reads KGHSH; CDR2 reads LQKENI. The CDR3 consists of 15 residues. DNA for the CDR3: TGTGCCAGCTCACCGAGGGGGCGCGGGGATGAAAAACTGTTTTTT. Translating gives CASSPRGRGDEKLFF.

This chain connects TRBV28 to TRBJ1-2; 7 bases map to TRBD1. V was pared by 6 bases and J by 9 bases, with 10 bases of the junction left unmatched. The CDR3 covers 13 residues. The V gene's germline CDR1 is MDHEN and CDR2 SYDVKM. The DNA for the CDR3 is TGTGCCAGCAGCTTGATGACAGGGAAGAGCTACACCTTC. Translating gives CASSLMTGKSYTF.

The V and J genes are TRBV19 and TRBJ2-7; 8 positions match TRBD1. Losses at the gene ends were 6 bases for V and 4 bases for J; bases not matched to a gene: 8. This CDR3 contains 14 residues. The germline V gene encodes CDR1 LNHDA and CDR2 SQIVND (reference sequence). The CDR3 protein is CASRDRALSYEQYF. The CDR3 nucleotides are TGTGCCAGTAGGGACAGGGCGCTTTCATACGAGCAGTACTTC.

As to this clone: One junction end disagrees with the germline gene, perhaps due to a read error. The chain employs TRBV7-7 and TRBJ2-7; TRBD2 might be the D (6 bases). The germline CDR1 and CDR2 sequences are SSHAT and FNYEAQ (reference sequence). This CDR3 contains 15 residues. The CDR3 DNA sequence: TGTGCTAGCAGCGACGGGCTAGCGCCTTCCTACGAGCAGTACTTC. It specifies CASSDGLAPSYEQYF. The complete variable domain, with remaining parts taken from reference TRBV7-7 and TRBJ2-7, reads GAGVSQSPRYKVTKRGQDVTLRCDPISSHATLYWYQQALGQGPEFLTYFNYEAQPDKSGLPSDRFSAERPEGSISTLTIQRTEQRDSAMYRCASSDGLAPSYEQYFGPGTRLTVT.

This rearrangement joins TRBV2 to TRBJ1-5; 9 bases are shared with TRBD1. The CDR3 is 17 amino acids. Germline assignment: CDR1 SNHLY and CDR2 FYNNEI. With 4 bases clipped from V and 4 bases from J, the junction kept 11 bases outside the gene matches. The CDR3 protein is CASSASGTGIPNQPQHF. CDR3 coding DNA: TGTGCCAGCAGTGCATCCGGGACAGGGATCCCAAATCAGCCCCAGCATTTT. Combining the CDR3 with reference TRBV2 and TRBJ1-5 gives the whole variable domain EPEVTQTPSHQVTQMGQEVILRCVPISNHLYFYWYRQILGQKVEFLVSFYNNEISEKSEIFDDQFSVERPDGSNFTLKIRSTKLEDSAMYFCASSASGTGIPNQPQHFGDGTRLSIL.

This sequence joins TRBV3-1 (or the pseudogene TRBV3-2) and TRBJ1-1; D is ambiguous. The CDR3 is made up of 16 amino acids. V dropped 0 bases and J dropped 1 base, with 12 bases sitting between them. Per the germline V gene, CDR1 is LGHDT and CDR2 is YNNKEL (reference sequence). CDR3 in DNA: TGTGCCAGCAGCCAAGATACAATCGCGGCGAACACTGAAGCTTTCTTT. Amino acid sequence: CASSQDTIAANTEAFF.

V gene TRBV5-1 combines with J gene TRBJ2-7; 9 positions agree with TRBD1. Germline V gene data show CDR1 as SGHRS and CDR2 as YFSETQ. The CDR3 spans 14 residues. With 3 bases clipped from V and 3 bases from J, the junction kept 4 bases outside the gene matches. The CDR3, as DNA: TGCGCCAGCAGCTCTCGGACAGGGGACTACGAGCAGTACTTC. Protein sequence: CASSSRTGDYEQYF.

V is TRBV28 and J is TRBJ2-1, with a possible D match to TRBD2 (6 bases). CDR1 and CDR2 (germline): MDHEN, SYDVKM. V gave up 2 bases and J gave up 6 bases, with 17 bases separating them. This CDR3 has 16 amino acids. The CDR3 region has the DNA TGTGCCAGCAGTTTAAAACGGGCGGGGTACCGCAATGAGCAGTTCTTC. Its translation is CASSLKRAGYRNEQFF. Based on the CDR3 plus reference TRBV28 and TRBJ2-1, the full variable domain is DVKVTQSSRYLVKRTGEKVFLECVQDMDHENMFWYRQDPGLGLRLIYFSYDVKMKEKGDIPEGYSVSREKKERFSLILESASTNQTSMYLCASSLKRAGYRNEQFFGPGTRLTVL.

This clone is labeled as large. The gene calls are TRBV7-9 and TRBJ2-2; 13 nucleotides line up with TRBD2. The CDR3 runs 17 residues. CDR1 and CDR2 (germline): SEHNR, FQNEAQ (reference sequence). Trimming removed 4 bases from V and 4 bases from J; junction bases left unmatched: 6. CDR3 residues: CASSSTTSGRATGELFF. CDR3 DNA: TGTGCCAGCAGCTCCACTACTAGCGGGAGGGCCACCGGGGAGCTGTTTTTT.

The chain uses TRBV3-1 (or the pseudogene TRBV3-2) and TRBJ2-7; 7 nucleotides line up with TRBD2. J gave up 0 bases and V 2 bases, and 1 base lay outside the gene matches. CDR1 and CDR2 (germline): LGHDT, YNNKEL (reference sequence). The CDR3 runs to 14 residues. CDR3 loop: CASSQRLASYEQYF. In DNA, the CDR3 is TGTGCCAGCAGCCAAAGACTAGCCTCCTACGAGCAGTACTTC.

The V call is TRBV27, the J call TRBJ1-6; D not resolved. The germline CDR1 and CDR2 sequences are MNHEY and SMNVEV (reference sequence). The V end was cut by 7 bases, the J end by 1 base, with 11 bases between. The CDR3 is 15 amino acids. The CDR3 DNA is TGTGCCAGCACCTCTCTCCTGTCCTATAATTCACCCCTCCACTTT. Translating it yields CASTSLLSYNSPLHF.

DNA for the CDR3: TGTGCCAGCAGCTTACGGAGCTCCTACAATGAGCAGTTCTTC. This sequence encodes CASSLRSSYNEQFF. The chain employs TRBV11-1 and TRBJ2-1; D gene ambiguous. The ends were cut back, 2 bases at V and 0 bases at J, with 5 bases in the middle. CDR3 size: 14 residues. CDR1 and CDR2 (germline): SGHAT, FQDESV (reference sequence).

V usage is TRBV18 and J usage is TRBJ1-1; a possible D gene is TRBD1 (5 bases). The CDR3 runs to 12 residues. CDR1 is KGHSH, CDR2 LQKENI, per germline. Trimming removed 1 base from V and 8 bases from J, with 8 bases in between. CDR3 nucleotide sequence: TGTGCCAGCTCACCACATGGGGCAGAAGCTTTCTTT. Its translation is CASSPHGAEAFF.

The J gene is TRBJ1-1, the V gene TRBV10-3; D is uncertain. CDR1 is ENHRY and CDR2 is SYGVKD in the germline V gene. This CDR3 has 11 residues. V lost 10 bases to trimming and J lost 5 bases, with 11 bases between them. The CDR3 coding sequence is TGTGCCACCGGTGGGGATACTGAAGCTTTCTTT. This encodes CATGGDTEAFF.

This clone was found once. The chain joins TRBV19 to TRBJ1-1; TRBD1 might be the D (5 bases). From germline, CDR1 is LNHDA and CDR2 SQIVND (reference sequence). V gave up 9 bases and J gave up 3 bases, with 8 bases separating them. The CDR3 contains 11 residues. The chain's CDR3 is CASAGYTEAFF. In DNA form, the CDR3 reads TGTGCCAGCGCAGGGTACACTGAAGCTTTCTTT.

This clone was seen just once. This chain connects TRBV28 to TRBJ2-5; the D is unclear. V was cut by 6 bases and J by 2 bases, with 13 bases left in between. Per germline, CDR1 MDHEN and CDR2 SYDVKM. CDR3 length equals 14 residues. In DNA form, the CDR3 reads TGTGCCAGCAGCCTCCCCGGCAGACAAGAGACCCAGTACTTC. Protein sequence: CASSLPGRQETQYF.